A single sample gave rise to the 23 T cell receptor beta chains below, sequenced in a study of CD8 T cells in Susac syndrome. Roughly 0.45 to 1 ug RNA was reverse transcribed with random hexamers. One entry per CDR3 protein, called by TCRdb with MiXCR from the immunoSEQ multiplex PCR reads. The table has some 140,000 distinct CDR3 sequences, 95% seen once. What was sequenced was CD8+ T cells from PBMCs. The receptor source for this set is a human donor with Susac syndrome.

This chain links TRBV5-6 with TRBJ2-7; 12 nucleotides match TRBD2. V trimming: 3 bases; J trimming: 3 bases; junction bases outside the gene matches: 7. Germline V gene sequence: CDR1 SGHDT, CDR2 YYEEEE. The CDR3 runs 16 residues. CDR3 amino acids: CASSSGPGLAGYEQYF. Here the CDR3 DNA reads TGTGCCAGCAGCTCCGGGCCGGGACTAGCGGGCTACGAGCAGTACTTC.

The CDR3 bases are TGTGCCAGCGGGGTTTCGGCAATTGGGGACACTGAAGCTTTCTTT. Residues: CASGVSAIGDTEAFF. The rearrangement joins TRBV9 to TRBJ1-1; D not certain. From germline, CDR1 is SGDLS and CDR2 YYNGEE. V gave up 7 bases and J gave up 3 bases, with 19 bases separating them. The CDR3 is 15 amino acids.

The CDR3 DNA reads as TGTGCCAGCATCAAAGGCCCGGGACAGCCCTACGAGCAGTACTTC. It encodes CASIKGPGQPYEQYF. The chain has TRBV27 and TRBJ2-7; the match to TRBD1 covers 7 bases. This CDR3 comprises 15 residues. CDR1 MNHEY and CDR2 SMNVEV come from the germline V gene (reference sequence). V dropped 7 bases and J dropped 2; count of bases not matched to a gene: 11.

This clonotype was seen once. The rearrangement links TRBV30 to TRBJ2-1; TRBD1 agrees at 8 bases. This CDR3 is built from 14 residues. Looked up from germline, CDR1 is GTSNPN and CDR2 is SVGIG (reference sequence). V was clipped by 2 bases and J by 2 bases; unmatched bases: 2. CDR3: CAWSLTGAYNEQFF. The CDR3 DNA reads TGTGCCTGGAGTCTGACAGGGGCCTACAATGAGCAGTTCTTC. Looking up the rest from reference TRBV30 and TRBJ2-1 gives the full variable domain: SQTIHQWPATLVQPVGSPLSLECTVEGTSNPNLYWYRQAAGRGLQLLFYSVGIGQISSEVPQNLSASRPQDRQFILSSKKLLLSDSGFYLCAWSLTGAYNEQFFGPGTRLTVL.

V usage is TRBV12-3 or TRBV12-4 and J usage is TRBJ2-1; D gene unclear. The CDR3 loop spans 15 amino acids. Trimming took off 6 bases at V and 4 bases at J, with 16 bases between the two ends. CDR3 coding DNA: TGTGCCAGCAGCCTCGCAGAGGAGCCGTACAATGAGCAGTTCTTC. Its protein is CASSLAEEPYNEQFF.

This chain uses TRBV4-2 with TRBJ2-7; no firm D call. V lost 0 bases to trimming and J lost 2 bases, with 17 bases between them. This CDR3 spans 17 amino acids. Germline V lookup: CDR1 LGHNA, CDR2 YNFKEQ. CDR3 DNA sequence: TGTGCCAGCAGCCAAGAGGCGGCAGCTTTGTTGGCCTACGAGCAGTACTTC. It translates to CASSQEAAALLAYEQYF.

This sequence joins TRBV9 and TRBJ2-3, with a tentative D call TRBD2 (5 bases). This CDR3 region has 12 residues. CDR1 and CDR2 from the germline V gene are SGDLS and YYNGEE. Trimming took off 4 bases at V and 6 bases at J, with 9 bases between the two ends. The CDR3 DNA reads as TGTGCCAGCAGCACTCCGGGGGATACGCAGTATTTT. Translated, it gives CASSTPGDTQYF.

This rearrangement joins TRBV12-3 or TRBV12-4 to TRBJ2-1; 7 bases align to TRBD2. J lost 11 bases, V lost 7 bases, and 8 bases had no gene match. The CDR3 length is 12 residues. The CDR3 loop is CASTSPTSQQFF. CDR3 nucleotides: TGTGCCAGCACTTCTCCGACTAGCCAGCAGTTCTTC.

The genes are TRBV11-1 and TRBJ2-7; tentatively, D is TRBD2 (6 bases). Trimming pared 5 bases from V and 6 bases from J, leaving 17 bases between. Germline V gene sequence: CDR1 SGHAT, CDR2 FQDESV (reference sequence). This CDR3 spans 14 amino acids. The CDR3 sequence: CASSPRDSSAEQYF. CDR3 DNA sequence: TGTGCCAGCAGCCCAAGGGACTCCTCTGCCGAGCAGTACTTC.

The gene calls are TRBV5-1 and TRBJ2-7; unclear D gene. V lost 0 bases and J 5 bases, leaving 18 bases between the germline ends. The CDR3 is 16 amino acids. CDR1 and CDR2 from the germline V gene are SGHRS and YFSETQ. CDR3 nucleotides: TGCGCCAGCAGCTTGGGGACCCTCATAGGTGTCAACGAGCAGTACTTC. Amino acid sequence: CASSLGTLIGVNEQYF.

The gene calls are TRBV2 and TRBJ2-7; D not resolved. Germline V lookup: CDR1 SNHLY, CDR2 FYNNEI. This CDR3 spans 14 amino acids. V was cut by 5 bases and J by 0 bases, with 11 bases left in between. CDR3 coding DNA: TGTGCCAGCAGTCACTCAGTGAGCTCCTACGAGCAGTACTTC. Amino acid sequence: CASSHSVSSYEQYF. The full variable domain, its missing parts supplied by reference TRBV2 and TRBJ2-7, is EPEVTQTPSHQVTQMGQEVILRCVPISNHLYFYWYRQILGQKVEFLVSFYNNEISEKSEIFDDQFSVERPDGSNFTLKIRSTKLEDSAMYFCASSHSVSSYEQYFGPGTRLTVT.

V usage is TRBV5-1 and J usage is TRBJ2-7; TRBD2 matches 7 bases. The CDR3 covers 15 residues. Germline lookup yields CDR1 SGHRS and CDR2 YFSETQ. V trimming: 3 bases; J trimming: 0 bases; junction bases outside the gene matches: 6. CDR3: CASSSSGDASYEQYF. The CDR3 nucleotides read TGCGCCAGCAGCTCGAGCGGGGACGCCTCCTACGAGCAGTACTTC. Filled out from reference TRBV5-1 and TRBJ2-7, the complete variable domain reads KAGVTQTPRYLIKTRGQQVTLSCSPISGHRSVSWYQQTPGQGLQFLFEYFSETQRNKGNFPGRFSGRQFSNSRSEMNVSTLELGDSALYLCASSSSGDASYEQYFGPGTRLTVT.

CDR3 DNA sequence: TGTGCCAGCAGCACTCAGGACAGTAGACTGTTTTTT. Translated: CASSTQDSRLFF. J is TRBJ1-4 and V is TRBV7-9; possible D gene TRBD1, 6 bases. CDR3 length equals 12 residues. With 5 bases removed from V and 13 bases from J, the gap between germline ends came to 14 bases. Per germline, CDR1 SEHNR and CDR2 FQNEAQ (reference sequence).

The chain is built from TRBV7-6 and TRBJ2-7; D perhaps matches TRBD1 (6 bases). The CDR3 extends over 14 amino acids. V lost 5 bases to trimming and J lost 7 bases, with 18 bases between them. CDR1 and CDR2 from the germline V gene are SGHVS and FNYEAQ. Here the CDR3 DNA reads TGTGCCAGCAGCCTGGGACATGGGGGTGGGGAGCAGTACTTC. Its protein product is CASSLGHGGGEQYF.

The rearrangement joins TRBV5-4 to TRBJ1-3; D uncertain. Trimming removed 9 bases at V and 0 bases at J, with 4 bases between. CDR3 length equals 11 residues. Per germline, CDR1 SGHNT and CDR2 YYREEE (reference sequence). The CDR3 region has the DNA TGTGCCACACACTCTGGAAACACCATATATTTT. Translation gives CATHSGNTIYF.

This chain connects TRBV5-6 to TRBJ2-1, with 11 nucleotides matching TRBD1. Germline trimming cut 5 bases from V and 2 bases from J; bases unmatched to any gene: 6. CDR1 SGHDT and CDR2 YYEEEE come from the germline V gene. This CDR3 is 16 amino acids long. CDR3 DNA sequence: TGTGCCAGCAGTGATGGACAGGGGGCCCCCTACAATGAGCAGTTCTTC. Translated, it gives CASSDGQGAPYNEQFF. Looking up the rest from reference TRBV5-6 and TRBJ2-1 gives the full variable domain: DAGVTQSPTHLIKTRGQQVTLRCSPKSGHDTVSWYQQALGQGPQFIFQYYEEEERQRGNFPDRFSGHQFPNYSSELNVNALLLGDSALYLCASSDGQGAPYNEQFFGPGTRLTVL.

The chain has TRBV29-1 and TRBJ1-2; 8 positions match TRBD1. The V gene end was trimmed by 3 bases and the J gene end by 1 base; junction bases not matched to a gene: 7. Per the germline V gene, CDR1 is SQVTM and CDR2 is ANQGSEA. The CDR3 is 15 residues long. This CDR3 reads CSVDSGGAGNYGYTF. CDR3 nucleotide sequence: TGCAGCGTTGATTCAGGGGGCGCTGGTAACTATGGCTACACCTTC.

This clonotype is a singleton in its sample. The CDR3 loop is CASRGREGREDTQYF. CDR3 DNA: TGTGCCAGCAGGGGACGGGAGGGCCGTGAAGATACGCAGTATTTT. This sequence joins TRBV2 and TRBJ2-3; 8 bases are a match to TRBD2. The length of the CDR3 is 15 residues. V shed 6 bases and J 5 bases; nucleotides not matched to a gene: 10. The germline V gene has CDR1 SNHLY and CDR2 FYNNEI. The full variable domain, rest sourced from reference TRBV2 and TRBJ2-3, is EPEVTQTPSHQVTQMGQEVILRCVPISNHLYFYWYRQILGQKVEFLVSFYNNEISEKSEIFDDQFSVERPDGSNFTLKIRSTKLEDSAMYFCASRGREGREDTQYFGPGTRLTVL.

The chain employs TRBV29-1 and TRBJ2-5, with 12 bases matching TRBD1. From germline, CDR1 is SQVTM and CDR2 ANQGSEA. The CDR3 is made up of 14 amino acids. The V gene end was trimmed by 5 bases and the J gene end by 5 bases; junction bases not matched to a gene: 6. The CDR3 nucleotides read TGCAGCGTTCCGGGGACAGGGGGCCGGGAGACCCAGTACTTC. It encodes CSVPGTGGRETQYF.

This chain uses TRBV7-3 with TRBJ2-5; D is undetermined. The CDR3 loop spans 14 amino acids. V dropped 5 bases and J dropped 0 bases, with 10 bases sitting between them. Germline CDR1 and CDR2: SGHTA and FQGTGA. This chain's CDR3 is CASSAGPNQETQYF. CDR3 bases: TGTGCCAGCAGCGCCGGACCTAACCAAGAGACCCAGTACTTC.

The chain's CDR3 is CASSQQYGTATGELFF. The CDR3 DNA follows: TGTGCCAGCAGTCAGCAATACGGGACAGCCACCGGGGAGCTGTTTTTT. The J gene is TRBJ2-2, the V gene TRBV2, with 7 bases matching TRBD1. Germline lookup yields CDR1 SNHLY and CDR2 FYNNEI. V lost 5 bases, J lost 4 bases, and 10 bases stayed unmatched. The CDR3 length is 16 residues.

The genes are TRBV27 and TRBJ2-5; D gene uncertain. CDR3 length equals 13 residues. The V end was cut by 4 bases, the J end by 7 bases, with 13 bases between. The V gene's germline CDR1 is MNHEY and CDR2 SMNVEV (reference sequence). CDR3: CASSYGYAGTQYF. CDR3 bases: TGTGCCAGCAGTTATGGCTACGCAGGGACCCAGTACTTC.

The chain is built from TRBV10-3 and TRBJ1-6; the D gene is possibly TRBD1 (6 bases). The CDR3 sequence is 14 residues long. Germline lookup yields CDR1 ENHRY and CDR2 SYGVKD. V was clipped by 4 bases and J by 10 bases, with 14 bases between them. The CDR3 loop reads CAISADSLGSPLHF. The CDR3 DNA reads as TGTGCCATCAGTGCGGACAGTTTAGGCTCACCCCTCCACTTT.